This TCR beta chain was identified in a study of CD4 T cells in relation to SARS-CoV-2 and coronaviruses. Study context: After less than 11 days of antigen culture, PBMC TCR beta CDR3s were sequenced.

Before the COVID-19 pandemic, during about 2010-2018, CD4+ T cells were taken from unexposed donors. CD4+ T cells were isolated from the cells after around eleven days of culture. The method was immunoSEQ multiplex PCR; TCRdb's version includes in-frame clones alone and lacks a portion of them. The data hold about 26,000 clones, with over 60% observed a single time. CDR1 is SGHNT, CDR2 YYREEE, per germline (reference sequence). The CDR3 spans 13 residues. Trimming shortened V by 1 base and J by 1 base, and 4 bases separated the two germline ends. This clone was seen just once. Antigen unknown. Sequenced input: CD4+ T cells from PBMCs, cultured in vitro. V gene TRBV5-4 combines with J gene TRBJ2-3; D is uncertain. This clonotype originated in a human donor in good health. CDR3 sequence reads: CASSLPGTDTQYF. The CDR3 DNA is TGTGCCAGCAGCTTGCCTGGCACAGATACGCAGTATTTT.